This T cell receptor (beta chain) was recovered during a study of CD8 T cells in ankylosing spondylitis. The study, taken as a whole, reports: Blood of patients with ankylosing spondylitis appeared to be characterized by a TCR beta motif of several highly homologous variants. The clones that were linked to disease were reported to be significantly enriched in matched synovial fluid samples from ankylosing spondylitis patients.

This clonotype was seen more than once but under ten times. Antigen unknown. V shed 1 base and J shed 6 bases, with 13 bases lying between them. The CDR3 loop spans 15 amino acids. Germline CDR1 reads LGHDT; CDR2 reads YNNKEL (reference sequence). One entry per CDR3 protein results from TCRdb running MiXCR on the 5' RACE reads. Here the sample spans about 360,000 distinct CDR3 sequences, approximately 22% being singletons. The sequence came from a male donor with ankylosing spondylitis or in good health (not recorded which). The specimen was blood, either unsorted or a sorted T cell fraction (not recorded which). The chain recombines TRBV3-1 with TRBJ1-5; no definite D call. Here the CDR3 reads CASSQGRTARQPQHF. CDR3 nucleotides: TGTGCCAGCAGCCAAGGAAGGACGGCTCGTCAGCCCCAGCATTTT. Filled out from reference TRBV3-1 and TRBJ1-5, the complete variable domain reads DTAVSQTPKYLVTQMGNDKSIKCEQNLGHDTMYWYKQDSKKFLKIMFSYNNKELIINETVPNRFSPKSPDKAHLNLHINSLELGDSAVYFCASSQGRTARQPQHFGDGTRLSIL.